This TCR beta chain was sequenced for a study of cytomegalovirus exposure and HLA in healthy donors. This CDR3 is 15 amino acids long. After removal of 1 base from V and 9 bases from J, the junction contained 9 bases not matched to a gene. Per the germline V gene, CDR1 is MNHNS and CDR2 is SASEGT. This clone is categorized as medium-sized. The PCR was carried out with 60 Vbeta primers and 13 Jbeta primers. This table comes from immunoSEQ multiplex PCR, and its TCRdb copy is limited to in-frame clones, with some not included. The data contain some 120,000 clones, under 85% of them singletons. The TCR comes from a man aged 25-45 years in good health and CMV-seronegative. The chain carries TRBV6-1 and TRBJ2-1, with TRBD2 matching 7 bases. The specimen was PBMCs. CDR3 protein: CASSEDGGGRGEQFF. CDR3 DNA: TGTGCCAGCAGTGAAGACGGGGGAGGGCGAGGTGAGCAGTTCTTC.